The 27 T cell receptor beta chains presented below share a single source sample, sequenced in a study of blood T cell repertoires in COVID-19. Data came from immunoSEQ multiplex PCR; TCRdb stores just in-frame clones and leaves some out. The sample contains around 300,000 clones, around 88% of which appear only once. Material: PBMCs or T cells enriched from blood (not recorded which). These TCRs come from a middle-aged woman who had recovered from COVID-19.

CDR3 loop: CASSMGPTSGSNQPQHF. The CDR3 DNA is TGCGCCAGCAGTATGGGGCCGACCTCAGGGAGCAATCAGCCCCAGCATTTT. The J gene is TRBJ1-5, the V gene TRBV5-1, with D possibly matching TRBD1 (5 bases). The germline V gene has CDR1 SGHRS and CDR2 YFSETQ. The CDR3 has 17 amino acids. V shed 5 bases and J shed 1 base, with 19 bases lying between them.

V and J are TRBV5-1 and TRBJ2-1, with TRBD2 matching over 11 bases. The CDR3 is 14 residues long. Germline V CDR1 and CDR2: SGHRS, YFSETQ. The V and J ends lost 4 bases and 7 bases, in that order; junction bases with no gene match: 4. CDR3: CASSPTSGSNEQFF. The CDR3 nucleotides are TGCGCCAGCAGCCCCACTAGCGGGAGTAATGAGCAGTTCTTC.

For this clone: Other DNA sequences in the sample encode the same CDR3. This chain links TRBV7-2 with TRBJ2-1; 16 bases map to TRBD2. Per germline, CDR1 SGHTA and CDR2 FQGNSA. V gave up 3 bases and J gave up 9 bases; unmatched junction bases: 2. The CDR3 extends over 15 amino acids. CDR3 nucleotides: TGTGCCAGCAGCTTGGGACTAGCGGGAGGGGGTGAGCAGTTCTTC. It encodes CASSLGLAGGGEQFF.

This rearrangement joins TRBV2 to TRBJ1-2; TRBD1 matches at 7 bases. The length of the CDR3 is 14 residues. Germline CDR1 and CDR2: SNHLY and FYNNEI. V lost 7 bases, J lost 2 bases, and 7 bases stayed unmatched. CDR3 amino acids: CASIYMTGNYGYTF. The CDR3 DNA is TGTGCCAGCATCTATATGACAGGGAACTATGGCTACACCTTC.

The chain couples TRBV6-5 to TRBJ2-1, with D possibly matching TRBD2 (6 bases). The germline V gene encodes CDR1 MNHEY and CDR2 SVGAGI. The ends were cut back, 8 bases at V and 6 bases at J, with 20 bases in the middle. This CDR3 region has 15 residues. The CDR3 loop is CASSPAGGEPNEQFF. As DNA, the CDR3 is TGTGCCAGCTCCCCAGCGGGCGGGGAGCCCAATGAGCAGTTCTTC.

The rearrangement links TRBV6-2 or TRBV6-3 to TRBJ2-1; TRBD1 aligns across 11 bases. V lost 2 bases to trimming and J lost 7 bases; unmatched junction nucleotides: 10. Germline CDR1 and CDR2: MNHEY and SVGEGT. The CDR3 runs 17 residues. The DNA of the CDR3 is TGTGCCAGCAGTTACCCCACGGGACAGGGGGAGCGGAATGAGCAGTTCTTC. Translated: CASSYPTGQGERNEQFF.

The rearrangement joins TRBV9 to TRBJ1-1, with TRBD1 as a possible D gene (5 bases). Germline loops: CDR1 SGDLS, CDR2 YYNGEE. V was clipped by 3 bases and J by 7 bases, with 19 bases between them. The CDR3 consists of 15 residues. CDR3 DNA sequence: TGTGCCAGCAGCGCTGACCCTCGGGGGAATATTGAAGCTTTCTTT. Translating it yields CASSADPRGNIEAFF.

This chain links TRBV7-2 with TRBJ2-1, with D possibly TRBD2 on 5 matching bases. CDR1 and CDR2 (germline): SGHTA, FQGNSA. Trimming removed 5 bases from V and 9 bases from J, with 17 bases in between. The CDR3 has 14 amino acids. The CDR3: CASSRQADSGEQFF. The CDR3 DNA follows: TGTGCCAGCAGCCGTCAAGCGGACTCGGGTGAGCAGTTCTTC.

CDR3 protein: CASSFQGGPGNTIYF. The CDR3 nucleotides read TGTGCCAGCAGCTTCCAGGGGGGCCCTGGAAACACCATATATTTT. The rearrangement joins TRBV11-2 to TRBJ1-3, with 7 positions matching TRBD1. V lost 3 bases and J lost 2; bases outside the gene matches: 4. CDR3 length: 15 amino acids. Germline V gene lookup returns CDR1 SGHAT and CDR2 FQNNGV. Combining the CDR3 with reference TRBV11-2 and TRBJ1-3 gives the whole variable domain EAGVAQSPRYKIIEKRQSVAFWCNPISGHATLYWYQQILGQGPKLLIQFQNNGVVDDSQLPKDRFSAERLKGVDSTLKIQPAKLEDSAVYLCASSFQGGPGNTIYFGEGSWLTVV.

V gene TRBV7-2 combines with J gene TRBJ2-2; 7 bases line up with TRBD2. The V segment lost 3 bases and the J segment 5 bases; nucleotides outside the gene matches: 9. The CDR3 loop spans 16 amino acids. The germline gives CDR1 SGHTA, CDR2 FQGNSA. This CDR3 reads CASSLASGKRTGELFF. CDR3 bases: TGTGCCAGCAGCTTGGCGAGCGGGAAGCGGACCGGGGAGCTGTTTTTT.

The chain joins TRBV3-1 (or the pseudogene TRBV3-2) to TRBJ1-3, with D unresolved. With 4 bases removed from V and 4 bases from J, the gap between germline ends came to 8 bases. The CDR3 is 13 residues long. Germline CDR1 LGHDT, CDR2 YNNKEL (reference sequence). The chain's CDR3 is CASSPRGGNTIYF. The CDR3 bases are TGTGCCAGCAGCCCGAGAGGGGGAAACACCATATATTTT.

This chain uses TRBV6-5 with TRBJ2-4; D uncertain. This CDR3 spans 13 amino acids. The V end lost 6 bases, the J end lost 0 bases, and 6 bases lay between the germline ends. Germline-derived CDR1 and CDR2 are MNHEY and SVGAGI. CDR3 DNA sequence: TGTGCCAGCAGCCCCATAGCCAAAAACATTCAGTACTTC. Protein product: CASSPIAKNIQYF.

A note on this clone: The junction and the germline gene differ at one end; a read error may be behind it. CDR3 region: CASSPRQGTAYNERFF. CDR3 nucleotides: TGTGCCAGCAGTCCAAGACAGGGAACGGCCTACAATGAGCGGTTCTTC. The chain joins TRBV28 to TRBJ2-1, with 7 bases that match TRBD1. Germline CDR1 MDHEN, CDR2 SYDVKM. This CDR3 is built from 16 residues.

This clone was seen a few times. The genes are TRBV6-6 and TRBJ2-1; TRBD2 might be the D (6 bases). Trimming pared 5 bases from V and 4 bases from J, leaving 15 bases between. Germline V gene sequence: CDR1 MNHNY, CDR2 SVGAGI (reference sequence). This CDR3 has 15 amino acids. The CDR3 DNA is TGTGCCAGCAGTGCCGGGACTCTGGGGTACAATGAGCAGTTCTTC. This sequence encodes CASSAGTLGYNEQFF.

The chain is built from TRBV7-2 and TRBJ2-7, with 8 bases fitting TRBD2. This CDR3 spans 15 amino acids. Per germline, CDR1 SGHTA and CDR2 FQGNSA. V lost 3 bases and J lost 3; bases outside the gene matches: 7. Written as DNA, the CDR3 is TGTGCCAGCAGCTTTCGGGAGGGGTCGATCTACGAGCAGTACTTC. Protein sequence: CASSFREGSIYEQYF.

This chain connects TRBV7-2 to TRBJ1-5, with 11 bases aligning to TRBD1. Per germline, CDR1 SGHTA and CDR2 FQGNSA. With V trimmed by 5 bases and J by 5 bases, 5 bases remained unmatched. CDR3 size: 15 residues. CDR3 sequence reads: CASSPRTGGDQPQHF. CDR3 DNA sequence: TGTGCCAGCAGCCCGCGGACAGGGGGCGATCAGCCCCAGCATTTT.

The chain combines TRBV30 with TRBJ2-5, with 12 positions matching TRBD1. The ends lost 2 bases at V and 5 bases at J; junction bases unmatched: 24. The CDR3 has 21 amino acids. CDR1 and CDR2 from the germline V gene are GTSNPN and SVGIG (reference sequence). The CDR3 sequence: CAWSPGTGGSAIAGGGETQYF. The CDR3 DNA sequence: TGTGCCTGGAGTCCAGGGACAGGGGGCTCGGCGATAGCGGGGGGCGGGGAGACCCAGTACTTC.

The genes are TRBV29-1 and TRBJ2-7; D may be TRBD2 (5 bases). V was pared by 7 bases and J by 1 base, with 14 bases between. The CDR3 spans 13 residues. In germline, CDR1 is SQVTM, CDR2 ANQGSEA. The CDR3 DNA is TGCAGCGGCAGAAGCGGATTATCCTACGAGCAGTACTTC. This encodes CSGRSGLSYEQYF.

The chain combines TRBV7-2 with TRBJ2-7; possibly TRBD2 for D (5 bases). Trimming took 6 bases from V and 0 from J, leaving 12 bases between them. The germline CDR1 and CDR2 sequences are SGHTA and FQGNSA. There are 14 residues in the CDR3. This CDR3 reads CASSLDFYSYEQYF. The CDR3 DNA reads as TGTGCCAGCAGTCTGGACTTCTACTCCTACGAGCAGTACTTC.

The chain has TRBV9 and TRBJ2-1, with TRBD1 matching 7 bases. The CDR3 sequence is 15 residues long. V lost 4 bases and J lost 0; bases outside the gene matches: 4. From germline, CDR1 is SGDLS and CDR2 YYNGEE. Written as DNA, the CDR3 is TGTGCCAGCAGCCCCAGGGGGAGCTCCTACAATGAGCAGTTCTTC. Amino acid sequence: CASSPRGSSYNEQFF.

The rearrangement links TRBV3-1 (or the pseudogene TRBV3-2) to TRBJ2-3; TRBD2 matches at 13 bases. Germline V lookup: CDR1 LGHDT, CDR2 YNNKEL (reference sequence). The V and J ends lost 4 bases and 4 bases, in that order; junction bases with no gene match: 8. The CDR3 loop spans 17 amino acids. The CDR3 reads CASSLRGGLAGPDTQYF. CDR3 in DNA: TGTGCCAGCAGCCTAAGGGGGGGACTAGCGGGACCAGATACGCAGTATTTT.

J is TRBJ2-1 and V is TRBV5-4; 14 nucleotides line up with TRBD2. V shed 4 bases, J shed 8 bases, and the junction held 8 bases outside the gene matches. Germline CDR1 SGHNT, CDR2 YYREEE (reference sequence). This CDR3 contains 16 residues. In DNA form, the CDR3 reads TGTGCCAGCAGCCTAGGACTAGCGGGAGGTGGGGATGAGCAGTTCTTC. Protein sequence: CASSLGLAGGGDEQFF.

The rearrangement uses TRBV5-1 and TRBJ2-5, with 9 bases lining up with TRBD1. The germline V gene encodes CDR1 SGHRS and CDR2 YFSETQ. The CDR3 runs to 13 residues. J lost 5 bases, V lost 6 bases, and 5 bases had no gene match. Here the CDR3 DNA reads TGCGCCAGCATGTGGACAGGGGAGGAGACCCAGTACTTC. Translated: CASMWTGEETQYF.

The chain has TRBV6-5 and TRBJ2-3; 11 positions agree with TRBD1. CDR1 and CDR2 from the germline V gene are MNHEY and SVGAGI. V lost 8 bases and J lost 2; bases outside the gene matches: 6. The CDR3 loop spans 15 amino acids. In DNA, the CDR3 is TGTGCCAGCCGATTGGACAGGGGGCACACAGATACGCAGTATTTT. Translating gives CASRLDRGHTDTQYF.

In its sample, this clone was seen a few times. The chain uses TRBV3-1 (or the pseudogene TRBV3-2) and TRBJ2-7; the match to TRBD2 covers 7 bases. The CDR3 is 16 amino acids. V shed 0 bases, J shed 4 bases, and the junction held 9 bases outside the gene matches. Per germline, CDR1 LGHDT and CDR2 YNNKEL (reference sequence). The CDR3: CASSQDLVGGVYEQYF. DNA of the CDR3: TGTGCCAGCAGCCAAGATTTGGTGGGAGGGGTATACGAGCAGTACTTC.

This chain links TRBV6-1 with TRBJ2-2, with D hard to call. The germline V gene has CDR1 MNHNS and CDR2 SASEGT. This CDR3 has 13 residues. Deletions cut 3 bases from V and 4 bases from J, with 6 bases between. CDR3 amino acids: CASSEVATGELFF. DNA of the CDR3: TGTGCCAGCAGTGAGGTGGCCACCGGGGAGCTGTTTTTT.

The chain recombines TRBV19 with TRBJ1-1; D unclear. Germline V gene data show CDR1 as LNHDA and CDR2 as SQIVND (reference sequence). The CDR3 length is 12 residues. Trimming cost V 6 bases and J 2 bases, with 7 bases left between them. CDR3 bases: TGTGCCAGTAGCCATACTAACACTGAAGCTTTCTTT. Protein: CASSHTNTEAFF.